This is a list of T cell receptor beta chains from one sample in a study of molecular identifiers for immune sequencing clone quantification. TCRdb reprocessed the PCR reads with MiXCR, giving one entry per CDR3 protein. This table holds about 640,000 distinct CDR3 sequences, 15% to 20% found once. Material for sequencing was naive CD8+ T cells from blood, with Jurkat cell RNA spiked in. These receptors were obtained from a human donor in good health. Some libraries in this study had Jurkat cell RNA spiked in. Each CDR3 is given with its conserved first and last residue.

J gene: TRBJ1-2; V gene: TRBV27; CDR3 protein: CASSPAGYGYTF
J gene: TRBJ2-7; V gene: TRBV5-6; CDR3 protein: CASSLAQTAYEQYF
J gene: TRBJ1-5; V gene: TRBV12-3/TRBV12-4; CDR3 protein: CASSFNPGRRNQPQHF
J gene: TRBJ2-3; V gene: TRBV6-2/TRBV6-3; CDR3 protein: CASSYLAGTDTQCF
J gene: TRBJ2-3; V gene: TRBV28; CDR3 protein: CASSLWDRGRTDTQYF
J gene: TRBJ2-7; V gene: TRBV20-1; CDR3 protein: CSARDRGLDYEQYF
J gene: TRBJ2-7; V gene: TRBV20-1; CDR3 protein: CSARDTLKLGVSGYEQYF
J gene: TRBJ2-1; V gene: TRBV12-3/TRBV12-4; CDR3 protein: CASSSEGLAGGLEQFF
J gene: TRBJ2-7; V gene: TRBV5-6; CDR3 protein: CASSLGGRVLGEQYF
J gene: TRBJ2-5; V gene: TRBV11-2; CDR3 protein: CASSLESSLGLETQYF
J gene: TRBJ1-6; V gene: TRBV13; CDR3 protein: CASALGGSPLHF
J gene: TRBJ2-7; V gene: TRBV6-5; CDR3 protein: CASSPAGGGHEQYF
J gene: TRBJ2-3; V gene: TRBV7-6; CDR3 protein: CASHPLEALSTDTQYF
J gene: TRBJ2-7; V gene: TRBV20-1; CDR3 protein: CSAQRTDRYPYEQYF
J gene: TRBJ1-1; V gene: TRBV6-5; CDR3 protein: CASSYAIGGVTEAFF
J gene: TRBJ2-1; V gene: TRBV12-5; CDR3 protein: CASGLLGYGGSEQFF
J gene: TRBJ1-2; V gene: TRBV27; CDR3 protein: CACSLSAPNPRYGYTF
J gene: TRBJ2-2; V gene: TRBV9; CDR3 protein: CASSVEELAYPNTGELFF
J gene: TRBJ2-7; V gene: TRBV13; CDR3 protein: CASSSMGLANSYEQYF
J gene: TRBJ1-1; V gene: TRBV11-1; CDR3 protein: CASSLGEHLEAFF
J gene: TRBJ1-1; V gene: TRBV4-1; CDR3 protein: CASSQVHRGMSEAFF
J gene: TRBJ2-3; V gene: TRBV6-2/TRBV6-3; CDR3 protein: CASSYLSAIDTQYF
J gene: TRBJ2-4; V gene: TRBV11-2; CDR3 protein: CASRDLAGVAKNIQYF
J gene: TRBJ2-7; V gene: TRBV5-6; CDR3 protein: CASSLQGSEQYF
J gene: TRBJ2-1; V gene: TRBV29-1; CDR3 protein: CSVVQGQSLFF
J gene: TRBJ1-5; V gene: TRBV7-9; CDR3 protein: CASSSTSDINQPQHF
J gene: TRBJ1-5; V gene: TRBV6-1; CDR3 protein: CVSSESLGSGEGQPQHF
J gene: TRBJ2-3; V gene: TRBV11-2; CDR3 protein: CASSFRGRNTDTQYF
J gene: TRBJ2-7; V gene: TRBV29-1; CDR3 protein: CSPAPESGEQYF
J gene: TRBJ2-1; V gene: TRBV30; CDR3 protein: CAWSRLAGGGNEQFF
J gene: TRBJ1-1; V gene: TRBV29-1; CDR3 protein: CSVEGVGGGTEAFF
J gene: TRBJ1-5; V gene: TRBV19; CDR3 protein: CASSMGNVQGPQHF
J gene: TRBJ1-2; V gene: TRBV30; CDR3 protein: CAWSFGTGGWDGYTF
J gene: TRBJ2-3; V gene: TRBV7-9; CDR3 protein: CASSSQLAGEDTDTQYF
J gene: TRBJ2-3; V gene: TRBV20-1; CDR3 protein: CSARDSGLSTDTQYF
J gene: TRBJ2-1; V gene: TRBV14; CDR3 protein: CASSPADIYYNEQFF
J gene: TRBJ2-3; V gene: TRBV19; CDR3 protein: CASSPGLAGVADTQYF
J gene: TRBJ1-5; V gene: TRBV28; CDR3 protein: CASSEVGGGPNQPQHF
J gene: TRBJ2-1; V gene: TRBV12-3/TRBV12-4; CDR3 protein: CASRRPGHGRARSYNEQFF
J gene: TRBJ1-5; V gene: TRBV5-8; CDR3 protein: CASSLLPSSQPQHF
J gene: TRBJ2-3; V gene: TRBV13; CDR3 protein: CASSTRGLAGIDTQYF
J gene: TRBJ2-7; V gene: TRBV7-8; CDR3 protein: CASSPATSLSTYEQYF
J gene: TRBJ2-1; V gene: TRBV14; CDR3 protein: CASSPWTGGPTDEQFF
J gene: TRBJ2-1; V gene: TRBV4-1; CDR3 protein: CASSQDAGSSQFF
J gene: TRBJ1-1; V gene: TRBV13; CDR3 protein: CASRDTPEAFF
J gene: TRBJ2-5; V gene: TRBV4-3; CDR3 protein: CASSQDTEWEETQYF
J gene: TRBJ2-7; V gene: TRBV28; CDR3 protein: CASSYPEEGLIPYEQYF
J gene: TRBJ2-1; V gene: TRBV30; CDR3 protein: CAWSVGGHNEQFF
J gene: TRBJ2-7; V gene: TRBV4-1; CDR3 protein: CASSPGLAGDMYEQYF
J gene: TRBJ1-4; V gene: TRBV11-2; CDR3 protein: CASSEGRRFATNEKLFF
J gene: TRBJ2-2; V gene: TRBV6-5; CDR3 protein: CASSYGGTRTGELFF
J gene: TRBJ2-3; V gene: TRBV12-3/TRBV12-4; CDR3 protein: CASRSGGGSNTQYF
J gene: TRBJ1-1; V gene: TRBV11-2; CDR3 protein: CASSLGHMNTGAFF
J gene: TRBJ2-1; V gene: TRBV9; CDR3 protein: CASSVGSSGNHNEQFF
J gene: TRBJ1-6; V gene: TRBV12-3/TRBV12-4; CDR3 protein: CASSDQGSYNSPLHF
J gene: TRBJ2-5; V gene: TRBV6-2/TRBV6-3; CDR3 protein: CASSLGKETQYF
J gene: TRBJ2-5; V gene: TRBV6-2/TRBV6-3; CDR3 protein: CASSPSDRGPLGTQYF
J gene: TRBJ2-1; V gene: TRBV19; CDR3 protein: CASSTIPGGPGFHNEQFF
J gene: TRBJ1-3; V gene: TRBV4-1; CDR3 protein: CASSQLAGTLSLSGNTIYF
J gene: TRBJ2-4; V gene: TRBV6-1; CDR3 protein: CASSEKGEAKNIQYF